This paragraph reports one T cell receptor beta chain. This PCR relied on a set of 60 Vbeta primers and 13 Jbeta primers. Libraries were prepared by immunoSEQ multiplex PCR; TCRdb keeps only in-frame clonotypes and omits some of them. The sample records 43,000 or so clones, around 64% being singletons. The data stem from a study of cytomegalovirus exposure and HLA in healthy donors. Germline V CDR1 and CDR2: SGHNT, YYREEE (reference sequence). The ends lost 4 bases at V and 6 bases at J; junction bases unmatched: 12. The CDR3 totals 16 residues. This sequence originates from a human donor in good health. The chain links TRBV5-4 to TRBJ2-3, with 9 bases lining up with TRBD1. The specimen was PBMCs. The CDR3 DNA reads TGTGCCAGCAGCCCGGCGGGGACAGGGCCTTCCGATACGCAGTATTTT. It encodes CASSPAGTGPSDTQYF.